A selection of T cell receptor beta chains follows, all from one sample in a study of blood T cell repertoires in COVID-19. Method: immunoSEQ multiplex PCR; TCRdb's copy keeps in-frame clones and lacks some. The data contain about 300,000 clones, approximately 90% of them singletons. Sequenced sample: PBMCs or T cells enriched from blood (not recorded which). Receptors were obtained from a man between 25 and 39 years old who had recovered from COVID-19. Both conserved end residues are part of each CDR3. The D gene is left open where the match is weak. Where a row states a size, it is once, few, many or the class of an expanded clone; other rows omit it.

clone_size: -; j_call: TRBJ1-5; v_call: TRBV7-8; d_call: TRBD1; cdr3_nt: TGTGCCAGCAGCTTTAACAGGGGGCGTCAGCCCCAGCATTTT; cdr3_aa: CASSFNRGRQPQHF
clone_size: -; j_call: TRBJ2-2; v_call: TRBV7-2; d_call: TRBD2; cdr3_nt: TGTGCCAGCAGCCCCCGGGCAACGGCGGGAGCCGCCGGGGAGCTGTTTTTT; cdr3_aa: CASSPRATAGAAGELFF
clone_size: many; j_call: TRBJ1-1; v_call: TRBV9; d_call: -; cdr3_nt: TGTGCCAGCAGCTACCCTTGGGAGAAGAACACTGAAGCTTTCTTT; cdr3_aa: CASSYPWEKNTEAFF
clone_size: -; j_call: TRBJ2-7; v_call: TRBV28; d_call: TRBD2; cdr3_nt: TGTGCCAGCCTTGCGGGGGTCGGGGTCAAATGGGAGCAGTACTTC; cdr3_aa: CASLAGVGVKWEQYF
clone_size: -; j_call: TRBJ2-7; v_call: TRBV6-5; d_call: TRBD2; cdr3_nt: TGTGCCAGCAGTTCACGGGGGGTCAGCCCCTCCTACGAGCAGTACTTC; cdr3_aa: CASSSRGVSPSYEQYF
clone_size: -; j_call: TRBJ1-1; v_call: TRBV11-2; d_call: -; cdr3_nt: TGTGCCAGCAGCCCCACGGGGGGTAGAAACACTGAAGCTTTCTTT; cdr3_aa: CASSPTGGRNTEAFF
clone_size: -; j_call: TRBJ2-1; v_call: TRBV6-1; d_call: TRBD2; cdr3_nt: TGTGCCAGCAGTGAAGCGGGCGGGAGTTACAATGAGCAGTTCTTC; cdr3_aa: CASSEAGGSYNEQFF
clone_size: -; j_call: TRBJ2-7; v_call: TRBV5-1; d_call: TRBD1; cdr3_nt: TGCGCCAGCAGCCCTGGACAGGGCAGAGCTATCTACGAGCAGTACTTC; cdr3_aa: CASSPGQGRAIYEQYF
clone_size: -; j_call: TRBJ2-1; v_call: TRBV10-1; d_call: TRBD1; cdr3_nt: TGCGCCAGCAGTGACTACCGGGACAGGGGGGTTCCTGAGCAGTTCTTC; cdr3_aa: CASSDYRDRGVPEQFF
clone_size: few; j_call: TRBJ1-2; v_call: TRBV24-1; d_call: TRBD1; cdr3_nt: TGTGCCACCAGTGCTCCGGGACAGGGGGCCGAGGGCTACACCTTC; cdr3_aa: CATSAPGQGAEGYTF
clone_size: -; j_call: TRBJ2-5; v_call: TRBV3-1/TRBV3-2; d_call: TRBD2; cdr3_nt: TGTGCCAGCAGCCGAGGGACTAGCGGGAGTGAGACCCAGTACTTC; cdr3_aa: CASSRGTSGSETQYF
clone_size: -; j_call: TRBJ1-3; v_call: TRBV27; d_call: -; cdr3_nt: TGTGCCAGCAGTTTATTTGGGGGGTCCCGCTCTGGAAACACCATATATTTT; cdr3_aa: CASSLFGGSRSGNTIYF
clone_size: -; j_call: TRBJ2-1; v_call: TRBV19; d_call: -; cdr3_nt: TGTGCCAGTAGTATGTCGATCATGAGGAACAATGAGCAGTTCTTC; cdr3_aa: CASSMSIMRNNEQFF
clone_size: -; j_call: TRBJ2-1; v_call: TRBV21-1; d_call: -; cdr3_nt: TGTGCCAGCAGCAAAGCGCTGGGGGCAGGGGGGAGAAACAATGAGCAGTTCTTC; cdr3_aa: CASSKALGAGGRNNEQFF
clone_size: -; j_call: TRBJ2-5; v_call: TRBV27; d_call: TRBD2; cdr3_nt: TGTGCCAGCAGCACTTTAGCGGGACCCCAGGAGACCCAGTACTTC; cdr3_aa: CASSTLAGPQETQYF
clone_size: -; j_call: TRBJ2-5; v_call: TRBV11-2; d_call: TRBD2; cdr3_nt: TGTGCCAGTCATAGCGGGAGCCAAGAGACCCAGTACTTC; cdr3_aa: CASHSGSQETQYF
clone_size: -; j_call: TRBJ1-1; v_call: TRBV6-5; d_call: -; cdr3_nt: TGTGCCACCCAGACGGGAGATTACACTGAAGCTTTCTTT; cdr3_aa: CATQTGDYTEAFF
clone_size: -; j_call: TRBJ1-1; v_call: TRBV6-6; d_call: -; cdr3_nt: TGTGCCAGCAGTCCTCGGACGGGATTGAACACTGAAGCTTTCTTT; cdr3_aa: CASSPRTGLNTEAFF
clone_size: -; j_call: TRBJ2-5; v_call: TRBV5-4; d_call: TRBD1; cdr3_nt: TGTGCCAGCAGCCCCAGGGGGCGGGAAATGGAGACCCAGTACTTC; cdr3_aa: CASSPRGREMETQYF
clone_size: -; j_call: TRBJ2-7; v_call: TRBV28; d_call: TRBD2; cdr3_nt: TGTGCCAGCACCTCGGGGGGCGAGCAGTACTTC; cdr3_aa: CASTSGGEQYF
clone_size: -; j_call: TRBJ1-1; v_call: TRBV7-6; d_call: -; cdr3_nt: TGTGCCAGCAGCTTAGCTGGAGTAAACACTGAAGCTTTCTTT; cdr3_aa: CASSLAGVNTEAFF
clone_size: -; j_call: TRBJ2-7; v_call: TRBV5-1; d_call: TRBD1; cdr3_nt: TGCGCCAGCAGCTTGTCTGGACAGGGGTCTGACGAGCAGTACTTC; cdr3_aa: CASSLSGQGSDEQYF
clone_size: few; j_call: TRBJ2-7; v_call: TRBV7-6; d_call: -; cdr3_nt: TGTGCCAGCAGCCAAGACAGTACCTACGAGCAGTACTTC; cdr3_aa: CASSQDSTYEQYF
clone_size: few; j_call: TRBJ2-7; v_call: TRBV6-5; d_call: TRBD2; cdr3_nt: TGTGCCAGCAGGAAGTCGGGACTAGACTCCTACGAGCAGTACTTC; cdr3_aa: CASRKSGLDSYEQYF
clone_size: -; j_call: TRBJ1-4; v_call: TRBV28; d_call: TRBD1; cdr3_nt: TGTGCCAGCAGTTTAACCAGGGGGAATGAAAAACTGTTTTTT; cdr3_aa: CASSLTRGNEKLFF
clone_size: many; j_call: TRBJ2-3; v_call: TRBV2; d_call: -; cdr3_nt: TGTGCCAGCAGTGAAATCAGGGGCCATACGCAGTATTTT; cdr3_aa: CASSEIRGHTQYF
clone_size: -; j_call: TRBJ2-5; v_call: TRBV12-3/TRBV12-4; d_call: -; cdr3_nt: TGTGCCAGCACCCAAGGGGCCCAAGAGACCCAGTACTTC; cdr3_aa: CASTQGAQETQYF
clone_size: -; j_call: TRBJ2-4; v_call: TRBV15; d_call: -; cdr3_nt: TGTGCCACCAGCAGAGAGAGTGGACAGTTAGCCAAAAACATTCAGTACTTC; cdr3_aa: CATSRESGQLAKNIQYF
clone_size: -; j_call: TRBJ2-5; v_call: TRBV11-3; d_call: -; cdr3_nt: TGTGCCAGCAGCTTAGGCGCAGGGATGGACCAGTACTTC; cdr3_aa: CASSLGAGMDQYF
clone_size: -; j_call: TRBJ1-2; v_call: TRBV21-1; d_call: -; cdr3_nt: TGTGCCAGCAGCAAATTGGGCCGGGCCCCCAGGGATGGCTACACCTTC; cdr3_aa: CASSKLGRAPRDGYTF
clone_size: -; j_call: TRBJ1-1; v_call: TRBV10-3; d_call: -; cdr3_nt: TGTGCCATCAGTGACAGTACAGGGATGAACACTGAAGCTTTCTTT; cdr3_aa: CAISDSTGMNTEAFF
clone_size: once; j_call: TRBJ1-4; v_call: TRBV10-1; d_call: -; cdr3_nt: TGCGCCAGCAGTGGACAGCAAAATGAAAAACTGTTTTTT; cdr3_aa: CASSGQQNEKLFF
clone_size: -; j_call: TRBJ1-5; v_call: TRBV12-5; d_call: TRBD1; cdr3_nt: TGTGCTAGTGGCCGCGGGACAGCCTACAATCAGCCCCAGCATTTT; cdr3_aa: CASGRGTAYNQPQHF
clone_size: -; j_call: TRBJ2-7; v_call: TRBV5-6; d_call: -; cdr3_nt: TGTGCCAGCAGCTTGGCCGGGACATCCGTCTACGAGCAGTACTTC; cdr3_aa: CASSLAGTSVYEQYF
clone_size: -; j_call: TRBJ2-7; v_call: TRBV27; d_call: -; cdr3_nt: TGTGCCAGCAGATTCGGCTACGAGCAGTACTTC; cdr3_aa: CASRFGYEQYF
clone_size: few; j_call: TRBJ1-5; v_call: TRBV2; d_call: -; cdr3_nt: TGTGCCAGCAGTGAATCAGGGATTGGCAATCAGCCCCAGCATTTT; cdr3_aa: CASSESGIGNQPQHF
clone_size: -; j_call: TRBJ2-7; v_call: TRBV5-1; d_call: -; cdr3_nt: TGCGCCAGCAGCGCAACCCCGACAGGCAGCTCCTACGAGCAGTACTTC; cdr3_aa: CASSATPTGSSYEQYF
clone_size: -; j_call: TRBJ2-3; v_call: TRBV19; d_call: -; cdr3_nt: TGTGCCAGTGCCCGGTTGTTTACAGATACGCAGTATTTT; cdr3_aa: CASARLFTDTQYF
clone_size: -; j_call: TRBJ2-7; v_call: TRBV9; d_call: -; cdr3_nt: TGTGCCAGCAGTCCACACAGGGAATTGGGGTACGAGCAGTACTTC; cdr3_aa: CASSPHRELGYEQYF
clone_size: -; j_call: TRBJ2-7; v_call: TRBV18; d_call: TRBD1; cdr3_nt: TGTGCCAGTTCGAACAGGGGCCCCGAGCAGTACTTC; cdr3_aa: CASSNRGPEQYF
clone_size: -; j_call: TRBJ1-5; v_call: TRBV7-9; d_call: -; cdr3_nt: TGTGCCAGCAGCACAGGGTCCGGGGATAGCAATCAGCCCCAGCATTTT; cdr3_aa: CASSTGSGDSNQPQHF
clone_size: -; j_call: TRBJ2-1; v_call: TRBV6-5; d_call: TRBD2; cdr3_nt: TGTGCCAGCAGTTATCCCGGGACTAGCGCCGATGAGCAGTTCTTC; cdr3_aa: CASSYPGTSADEQFF
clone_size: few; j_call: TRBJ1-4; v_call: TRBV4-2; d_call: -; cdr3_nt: TGTGCCAGCTTTGGGGGCCCGGGTGAAAAACTGTTTTTT; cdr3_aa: CASFGGPGEKLFF
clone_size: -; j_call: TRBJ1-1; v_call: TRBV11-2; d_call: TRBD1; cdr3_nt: TGTGCCAGCAGCCTGACAGGGGGCAACACTGAAGCTTTCTTT; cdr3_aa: CASSLTGGNTEAFF
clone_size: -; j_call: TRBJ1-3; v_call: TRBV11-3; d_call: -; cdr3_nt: TGTGCCAGCAGTATTTGGCGGGCCACCTCTGGAAACACCATATATTTT; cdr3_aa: CASSIWRATSGNTIYF
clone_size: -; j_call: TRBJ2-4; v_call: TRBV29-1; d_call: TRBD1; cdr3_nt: TGCAGCGTCACCGGGACAGGGGGCAAATGGGCCAAAAACATTCAGTACTTC; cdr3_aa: CSVTGTGGKWAKNIQYF
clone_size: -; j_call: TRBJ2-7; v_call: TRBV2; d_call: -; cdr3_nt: TGTGCCAGCAGTGAAGCCCGCTACGAGCAGTACTTC; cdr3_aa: CASSEARYEQYF
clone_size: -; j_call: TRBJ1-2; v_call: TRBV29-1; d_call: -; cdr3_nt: TGCAGCGTTGAAGCGCGGACAGAGCCTTGCACCTTC; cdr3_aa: CSVEARTEPCTF
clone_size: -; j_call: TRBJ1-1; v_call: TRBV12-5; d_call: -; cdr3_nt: TGTGCTAGTGGTTCGACAGACACTGAAGCTTTCTTT; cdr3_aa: CASGSTDTEAFF
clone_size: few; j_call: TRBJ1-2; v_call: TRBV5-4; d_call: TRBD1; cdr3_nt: TGTGCCAGCAGCTTTTGGACAGGGGTCTATGGCTACACCTTC; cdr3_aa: CASSFWTGVYGYTF
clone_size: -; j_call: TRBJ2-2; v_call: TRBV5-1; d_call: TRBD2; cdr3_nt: TGCGCCAGCAGCGGGTCTAGCGGGAATCCCCTAATGAGCACCGGGGAGCTGTTTTTT; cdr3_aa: CASSGSSGNPLMSTGELFF
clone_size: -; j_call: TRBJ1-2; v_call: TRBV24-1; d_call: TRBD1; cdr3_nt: TGTGCCACCAGTGATTTACAGGGGTTAGGTGGCTACACCTTC; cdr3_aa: CATSDLQGLGGYTF
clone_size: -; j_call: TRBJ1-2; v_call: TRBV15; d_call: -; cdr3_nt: TGTGCCACCAGCGAACGGAGGTTCAACTATGGCTACACCTTC; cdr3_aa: CATSERRFNYGYTF